This entry describes one TCR beta chain. The sample belongs to a study of blood T cell repertoires in COVID-19. Overall study context: Acute-phase and convalescent COVID-19 samples originated in the United States, Italy and Spain. In each case, the material was cDNA or gDNA derived from T cells, B-cell-depleted T cells, or PBMCs.

Under the authors' procedure: By means of reference gene primer amplification, nucleated cell counts were estimated. TCRdb keeps only in-frame clones here, not all; method: immunoSEQ multiplex PCR. Clonal size and the V and J genes are those of that table, whereas D and trimming came from the DNA. The data show tens of thousands of clones, almost 85% seen once. The germline V gene encodes CDR1 SEHNR and CDR2 FQNEAQ (reference sequence). The CDR3 runs to 14 residues. Trimming left V 5 bases short and J 1 base short, with 9 bases between. This clonotype was sampled from a human donor in a cohort sampled during active COVID-19. This chain links TRBV7-9 with TRBJ1-3, with unresolved D. Sequenced input: peripheral blood. The CDR3 coding sequence is TGTGCCAGCAGCCGAGGAGGGTCTGGAAACACCATATATTTT. This sequence encodes CASSRGGSGNTIYF.